Listed below are T cell receptor beta chains from one sample, sequenced in a study of T cells in Graves' hyperthyroidism and ophthalmopathy. TCRdb analysed the multiplex PCR reads with MiXCR anew, one entry per CDR3 protein. Of hundreds of thousands of distinct CDR3 sequences listed, about a third were seen once; the top ten hold more than 25%. Input material: blood. Receptors were obtained from a woman aged 40 to 50 with Graves' hyperthyroidism. CDR3s include the opening cysteine and the closing phenylalanine or tryptophan. Each record gives: D gene, V gene, CDR3 length, J gene, clone size, CDR3 protein, CDR3 DNA. A D gene is named only where the DNA matches it firmly. The size entry is marked missing in some rows and otherwise reads once, few, many or a size class.

NA,TRBV5-6,13,TRBJ1-1,NA,CASSLIGTNEAFF,TGTGCCAGCAGCTTGATTGGGACCAATGAAGCTTTCTTT
NA,TRBV6-5,14,TRBJ1-1,few,CASSSQGLNTEAFF,TGTGCCAGCAGTAGTCAGGGCCTGAACACTGAAGCTTTCTTT
NA,TRBV7-7,13,TRBJ2-5,many,CASSEGTANPQYF,TGTGCTAGCAGCGAGGGGACTGCGAATCCCCAGTACTTC
NA,TRBV20-1,17,TRBJ1-5,NA,CSAVNFRRGYGNQPQHF,TGCAGTGCCGTAAATTTTCGACGGGGTTATGGCAATCAGCCCCAGCATTTT
NA,TRBV7-9,14,TRBJ2-5,NA,CASSSPQGQETQYF,TGTGCCAGCAGCTCACCACAGGGACAAGAGACCCAGTACTTC
TRBD1,TRBV29-1,13,TRBJ2-2,many,CSVGTGNTGELFF,TGCAGCGTCGGGACAGGGAACACCGGGGAGCTGTTTTTT
NA,TRBV6-5,14,TRBJ1-5,NA,CASTTLGSGQPQHF,TGTGCCAGCACCACCCTAGGTTCGGGTCAGCCCCAGCATTTT
NA,TRBV7-2,13,TRBJ2-5,NA,CASSWGVKETQYF,TGTGCCAGCAGCTGGGGAGTTAAAGAGACCCAGTACTTC
NA,TRBV4-3,17,TRBJ1-2,many,CASSQEDRTTTNYGYTF,TGCGCCAGCAGCCAAGAAGACAGGACTACGACTAACTATGGCTACACCTTC
NA,TRBV7-2,17,TRBJ2-7,NA,CASSPPAGTRNFYEQYF,TGTGCCAGCAGCCCCCCCGCCGGGACACGGAATTTCTACGAGCAGTACTTC
TRBD1,TRBV19,15,TRBJ1-1,many,CASSIEGQLNTEAFF,TGTGCCAGTAGTATAGAGGGACAGCTGAACACTGAAGCTTTCTTT
NA,TRBV4-1,13,TRBJ2-5,NA,CASRGGNQETQYF,TGCGCCAGCAGGGGGGGCAACCAAGAGACCCAGTACTTC
NA,TRBV7-3,13,TRBJ2-7,NA,CASSLSEYGEQYF,TGTGCCAGCAGCTTATCTGAGTACGGCGAGCAGTACTTC
NA,TRBV15,14,TRBJ1-2,NA,CATSSARTVYGYTF,TGTGCCACCAGCAGCGCCCGGACTGTATATGGCTACACCTTC
NA,TRBV24-1,13,TRBJ2-2,many,CATSEGVREELFF,TGTGCCACCAGTGAGGGTGTTCGTGAGGAGCTGTTTTTT
NA,TRBV7-7,13,TRBJ2-5,NA,CASSPRARETQYF,TGTGCTAGCAGCCCCAGGGCGCGGGAGACCCAGTACTTC
NA,TRBV7-2,12,TRBJ1-1,NA,CASSPMGTEAFF,TGTGCCAGCAGCCCAATGGGTACTGAAGCTTTCTTT
NA,TRBV14,13,TRBJ2-7,NA,CASSQVGVYEQYF,TGTGCCAGCAGCCAAGTAGGGGTCTACGAGCAGTACTTC
NA,TRBV24-1,15,TRBJ2-5,NA,CATSDAGALSGTQYF,TGTGCCACCAGTGACGCGGGTGCTCTCTCAGGAACCCAGTACTTC
NA,TRBV29-1,12,TRBJ1-5,NA,CSLGWSNQPQHF,TGCAGCTTGGGATGGAGCAATCAGCCCCAGCATTTT
TRBD1,TRBV12-3/TRBV12-4,15,TRBJ1-2,few,CASSRTGAPGYGYTF,TGTGCCAGCAGCCGGACAGGAGCGCCTGGCTATGGCTACACCTTC
TRBD2,TRBV20-1,14,TRBJ2-7,many,CSAILTSRSNEQYF,TGCAGTGCCATTTTGACTAGCCGTTCGAACGAGCAGTACTTC
TRBD1,TRBV10-1,14,TRBJ1-1,NA,CASSEGQWNTEAFF,TGTGCCAGCAGCGAGGGACAGTGGAACACTGAAGCTTTCTTT
NA,TRBV6-6,18,TRBJ1-5,NA,CASSYSVRGPVQFQPQHF,TGTGCCAGCAGTTACTCGGTCAGGGGACCGGTTCAGTTTCAGCCCCAGCATTTT